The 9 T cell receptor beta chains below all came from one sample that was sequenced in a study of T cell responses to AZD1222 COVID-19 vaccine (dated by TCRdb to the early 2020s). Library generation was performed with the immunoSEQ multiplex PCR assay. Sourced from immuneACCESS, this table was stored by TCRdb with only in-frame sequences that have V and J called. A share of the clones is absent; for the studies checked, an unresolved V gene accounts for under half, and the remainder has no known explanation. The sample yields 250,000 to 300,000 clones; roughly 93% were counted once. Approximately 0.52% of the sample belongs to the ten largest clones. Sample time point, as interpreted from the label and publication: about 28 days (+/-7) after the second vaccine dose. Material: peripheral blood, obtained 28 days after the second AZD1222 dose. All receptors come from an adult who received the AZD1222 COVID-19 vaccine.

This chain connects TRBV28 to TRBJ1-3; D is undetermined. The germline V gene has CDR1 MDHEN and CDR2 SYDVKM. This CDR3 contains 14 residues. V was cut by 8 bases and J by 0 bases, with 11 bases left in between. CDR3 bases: TGTGCCAGCGCCCCAGCAGGCTCTGGAAACACCATATATTTT. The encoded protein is CASAPAGSGNTIYF.

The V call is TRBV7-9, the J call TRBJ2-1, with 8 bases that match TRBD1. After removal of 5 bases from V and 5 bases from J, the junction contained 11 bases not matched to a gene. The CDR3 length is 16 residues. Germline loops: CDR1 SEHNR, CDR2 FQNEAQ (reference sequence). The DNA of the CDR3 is TGTGCCAGCAGCCCCGTAGGACAGGGTAATCACAATGAGCAGTTCTTC. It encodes CASSPVGQGNHNEQFF.

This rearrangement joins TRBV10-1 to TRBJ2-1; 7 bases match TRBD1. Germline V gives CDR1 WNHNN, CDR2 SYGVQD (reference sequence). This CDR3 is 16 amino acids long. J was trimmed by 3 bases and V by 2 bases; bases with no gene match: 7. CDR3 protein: CASSEGLGGVYNEQFF. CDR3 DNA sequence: TGCGCCAGCAGTGAGGGGTTAGGGGGCGTCTACAATGAGCAGTTCTTC.

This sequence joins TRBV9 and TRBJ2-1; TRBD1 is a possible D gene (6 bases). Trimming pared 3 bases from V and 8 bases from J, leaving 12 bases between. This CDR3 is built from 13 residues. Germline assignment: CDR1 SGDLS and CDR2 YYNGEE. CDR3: CASSEGVVDEQFF. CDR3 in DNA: TGTGCCAGCAGCGAGGGGGTCGTTGATGAGCAGTTCTTC.

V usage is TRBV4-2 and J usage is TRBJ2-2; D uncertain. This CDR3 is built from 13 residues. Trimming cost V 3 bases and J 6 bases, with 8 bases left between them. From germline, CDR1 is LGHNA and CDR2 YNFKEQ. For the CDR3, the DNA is TGTGCCAGCAGCCAGCAAGGGTCCGGGGAGCTGTTTTTT. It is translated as CASSQQGSGELFF.

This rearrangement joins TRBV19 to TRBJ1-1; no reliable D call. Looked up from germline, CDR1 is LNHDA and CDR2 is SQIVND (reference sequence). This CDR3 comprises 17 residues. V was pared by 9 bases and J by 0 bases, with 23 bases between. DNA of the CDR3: TGTGCCAGCCACCCTAGGTCAGCACCCTCGATGAACACTGAAGCTTTCTTT. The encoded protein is CASHPRSAPSMNTEAFF. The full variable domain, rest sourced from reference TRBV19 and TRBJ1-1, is DGGITQSPKYLFRKEGQNVTLSCEQNLNHDAMYWYRQDPGQGLRLIYYSQIVNDFQKGDIAEGYSVSREKKESFPLTVTSAQKNPTAFYLCASHPRSAPSMNTEAFFGQGTRLTVV.

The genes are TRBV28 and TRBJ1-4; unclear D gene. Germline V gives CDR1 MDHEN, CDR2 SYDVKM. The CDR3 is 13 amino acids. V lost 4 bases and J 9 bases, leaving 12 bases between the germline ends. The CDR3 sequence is CASSWRESKKLFF. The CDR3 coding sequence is TGTGCCAGCAGTTGGAGGGAATCGAAAAAACTGTTTTTT.

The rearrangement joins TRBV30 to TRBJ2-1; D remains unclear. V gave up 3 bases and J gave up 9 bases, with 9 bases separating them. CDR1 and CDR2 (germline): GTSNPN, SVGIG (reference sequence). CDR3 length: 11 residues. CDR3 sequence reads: CAWSRLSEQFF. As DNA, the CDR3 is TGTGCCTGGAGCCGGCTAAGTGAGCAGTTCTTC.

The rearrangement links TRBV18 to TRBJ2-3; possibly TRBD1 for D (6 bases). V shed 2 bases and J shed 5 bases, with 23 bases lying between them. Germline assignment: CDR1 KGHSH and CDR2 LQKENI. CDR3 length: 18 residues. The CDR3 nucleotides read TGTGCCAGCTCACCATCCTATGCCACTTATGGACAGAGAGATACGCAGTATTTT. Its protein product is CASSPSYATYGQRDTQYF.